The present T cell receptor beta chain was sequenced within a study of blood T cell repertoires in COVID-19. V shed 4 bases and J 3 bases; nucleotides not matched to a gene: 2. The CDR3 has 13 residues. The germline V gene encodes CDR1 SGHTA and CDR2 FQGNSA. TCRdb keeps only in-frame clones here, not all; method: immunoSEQ multiplex PCR. This table holds about 160,000 clones, around four fifths found once. The chain recombines TRBV7-2 with TRBJ2-7; TRBD2 matches at 8 bases. Sequencing was carried out using PBMCs or T cells enriched from blood (not recorded which). The clonotype originates from a man aged 50 to 59 who had recovered from COVID-19. The CDR3 sequence: CASSSRGGYEQYF. DNA for the CDR3: TGTGCCAGCAGCTCCCGGGGGGGCTACGAGCAGTACTTC.